This entry lists 12 T cell receptor beta chains sequenced from one sample in a study of TIL therapy for anti-PD-1-resistant metastatic lung cancer. Time point described: pre-treatment sample, taken before nivolumab and TIL therapy. Sequencing used immunoSEQ v3. Only in-frame clones appear in the TCRdb table, and some are missing; sequencing was by immunoSEQ multiplex PCR. The sample consists of 60,000 or so clones, about two thirds of them appearing once. The sequenced sample was blood, obtained at baseline. The receptors originated from a person aged 25 to 85 with non-small cell lung cancer.

The rearrangement links TRBV19 to TRBJ2-1; D gene ambiguous. Trimming took 4 bases from V and 2 from J, leaving 6 bases between them. Germline-derived CDR1 and CDR2 are LNHDA and SQIVND (reference sequence). CDR3 length: 13 residues. CDR3 nucleotide sequence: TGTGCCAGTAGTAAAAAAACCTACAATGAGCAGTTCTTC. Translating gives CASSKKTYNEQFF. Based on the CDR3 plus reference TRBV19 and TRBJ2-1, the full variable domain is DGGITQSPKYLFRKEGQNVTLSCEQNLNHDAMYWYRQDPGQGLRLIYYSQIVNDFQKGDIAEGYSVSREKKESFPLTVTSAQKNPTAFYLCASSKKTYNEQFFGPGTRLTVL.

The V and J genes are TRBV5-1 and TRBJ2-2; TRBD2 matches at 8 bases. This CDR3 region has 16 residues. With 4 bases clipped from V and 4 bases from J, the junction kept 9 bases outside the gene matches. Germline V CDR1 and CDR2: SGHRS, YFSETQ. CDR3 loop: CASSTEAGAGTGELFF. The CDR3 DNA reads as TGCGCCAGCAGCACAGAAGCGGGGGCCGGCACCGGGGAGCTGTTTTTT.

This chain uses TRBV7-3 with TRBJ2-3; 10 bases are shared with TRBD2. The CDR3 is 15 residues long. CDR1 and CDR2 from the germline V gene are SGHTA and FQGTGA. Trimming at V came to 2 bases and at J to 6 bases, leaving 5 bases not matched to a gene. Here the CDR3 reads CASSLGGLAYDTQYF. The CDR3 DNA sequence: TGTGCCAGCAGCTTAGGGGGACTAGCGTACGATACGCAGTATTTT.

This clone appeared a single time. This chain links TRBV13 with TRBJ1-4; no clear D gene. CDR3 length equals 16 residues. V was clipped by 4 bases and J by 5 bases, with 17 bases between them. Germline V gene sequence: CDR1 PRHDT, CDR2 FYEKMQ (reference sequence). The CDR3 reads CASSSRTTGKNEKLFF. The CDR3 DNA follows: TGTGCCAGCAGCTCCCGGACGACTGGGAAAAATGAAAAACTGTTTTTT.

This clone was picked up one time. This rearrangement joins TRBV29-1 to TRBJ2-7; 9 nucleotides line up with TRBD1. The V and J ends lost 0 bases and 3 bases, in that order; junction bases with no gene match: 6. This CDR3 has 15 residues. In germline, CDR1 is SQVTM, CDR2 ANQGSEA. CDR3 region: CSVEEGGQGDYEQYF. CDR3 in DNA: TGCAGCGTTGAAGAGGGGGGACAGGGTGACTACGAGCAGTACTTC.

The V gene is TRBV15, the J gene TRBJ2-4, with 7 bases fitting TRBD1. Per germline, CDR1 LNHNV and CDR2 YYDKDF (reference sequence). V dropped 3 bases and J dropped 12; count of bases not matched to a gene: 8. This CDR3 contains 13 residues. CDR3 DNA: TGTGCCACCAGCAGGGCCACAGGGGAACGTCAGTACTTC. Translated, it gives CATSRATGERQYF.

This chain connects TRBV13 to TRBJ2-2; 13 nucleotides line up with TRBD2. The germline V gene encodes CDR1 PRHDT and CDR2 FYEKMQ (reference sequence). The CDR3 loop spans 18 amino acids. J gave up 1 base and V 5 bases, and 7 bases lay outside the gene matches. This CDR3 is CASSETSGRPRNTGELFF. DNA for the CDR3: TGTGCCAGCAGCGAGACTAGCGGGAGGCCTAGGAACACCGGGGAGCTGTTTTTT.

This clone was detected ten times or more. The CDR3 nucleotides are TGTGCCAGCAGTGAACGGCGGACAGAGACCTACGAGCAGTACTTC. It specifies CASSERRTETYEQYF. The V call is TRBV2, the J call TRBJ2-7; D possibly corresponds to TRBD1 (6 bases). Germline loops: CDR1 SNHLY, CDR2 FYNNEI. Trimming pared 2 bases from V and 2 bases from J, leaving 13 bases between. CDR3 length: 15 amino acids.

CDR3 DNA: TGTGCCAGCAGTGAAGCGGGGAGGGAGCAGTTCTTC. This gives the protein CASSEAGREQFF. This chain links TRBV6-1 with TRBJ2-1, with D maybe TRBD2 (6 bases). This CDR3 has 12 amino acids. Germline lookup yields CDR1 MNHNS and CDR2 SASEGT. The V gene lost 0 bases and the J gene lost 10 bases, with 7 bases spanning the gap.

This clone was observed a single time. V gene TRBV7-9 combines with J gene TRBJ2-3; D is uncertain. Trimming stripped 2 bases from V and 5 bases from J, with 14 bases between. The CDR3 has 15 residues. Germline V CDR1 and CDR2: SEHNR, FQNEAQ (reference sequence). CDR3 in amino acids: CASSLFGQDGDTQYF. CDR3 nucleotide sequence: TGTGCCAGCAGCTTATTTGGGCAGGACGGAGATACGCAGTATTTT.

The chain combines TRBV5-4 with TRBJ2-1; D call uncertain. Germline V gene sequence: CDR1 SGHNT, CDR2 YYREEE (reference sequence). The V end was cut by 3 bases, the J end by 2 bases, with 15 bases between. The CDR3 has 16 residues. CDR3 sequence: CASSSFSINAYNEQFF. CDR3 nucleotide sequence: TGTGCCAGCAGCTCCTTCAGCATTAACGCCTACAATGAGCAGTTCTTC.

The chain is built from TRBV15 and TRBJ1-2; D might be TRBD1 (6 bases). This CDR3 has 16 residues. Germline CDR1 and CDR2: LNHNV and YYDKDF (reference sequence). Trimming pared 0 bases from V and 0 bases from J, leaving 11 bases between. The CDR3 DNA sequence: TGTGCCACCAGCAGAGAAGGGGGGGTAGCTAACTATGGCTACACCTTC. Its translation: CATSREGGVANYGYTF.